This TCR beta chain was retrieved from a study of OX40 agonist ivuxolimab in advanced cancers. Context from the whole study: Ivuxolimab was a fully human IgG2 agonistic monoclonal antibody targeting the costimulatory receptor OX40 (CD134). The paper describes the monotherapy dose-escalation part (N of about 54 patients) of the phase I trial of ivuxolimab. Peripheral TCRbeta sequencing was intended to test whether TCR sequence diversity was altered and clonal T-cell expansion was caused by ivuxolimab. Patients were allowed to have had prior anti-PD-1, anti-PD-L1 or anti-CTLA-4 therapy, and 40% of the dose-escalation patients had been treated with checkpoint inhibitors. Intravenous ivuxolimab was administered to patients every 2 weeks at six dose levels: 0.01, 0.1, 0.3, 1.5, 3 and 10 mg/kg. A male proportion of 75% to 85% and a mean age of 60 years, ranging from roughly 20 to 80, were recorded for the dose-escalation cohort. Three dose-escalation patients achieved partial responses, one with hepatocellular carcinoma and two with cutaneous melanoma. Among the approximately 50 dose-escalation patients, around 19 had hepatocellular carcinoma, around 15 melanoma, 9 renal cell carcinoma and 9 head and neck cancer. The research as a whole found: In partial responders in the 0.1-3.0 mg/kg groups, normalized peripheral clonal expansion was found to be among the lowest, especially among CD8+ T cells. Clonal expansion of both CD4+ and CD8+ blood T cells was observed from baseline to week 6 at doses 0.1 to 3.0 mg/kg. Low levels of normalized T-cell clonal expansion were also seen in some patients who did not respond. On average, CD8+ T cells showed more expanded clones than CD4+ T cells after ivuxolimab. Antigen specificity was not determined for the clonally expanded peripheral T cells.

Comments on this clone: Its specific antigen is unknown. Per-base quality was not reported, and no clone a single base away is much larger than it.

To sequence the TCRbeta CDR3 region, genomic DNA was isolated from the sorted cells. The immunoSEQ Assay was used for sequencing of TCRbeta CDR3 regions. TCRdb retrieved this table from immuneACCESS and kept in-frame rearrangements only. Not all clones are present; in checked studies, unresolved V genes account for under half, and no reason is known for the remainder. For this sample there are 20,000 to 25,000 clones; approximately 87% appear just once. Around 29% of the sample is in the top ten clones. The germline V gene supplies CDR1 MDHEN and CDR2 SYDVKM. The CDR3 has 11 amino acids, counting the end cysteine and phenylalanine. The read is trimmed to its CDR3 DNA, 33 bases read in frame from base 1. Trimming leaves V shorter by 5 bases and J shorter by 9 bases, with the junction holding 1 base beyond the gene matches. Patients with autoimmune disease history or receiving systemic immunosuppression were excluded from the trial. Peripheral blood for TCR sequencing was collected from all dose cohorts at baseline, on cycle 4 day 1, and on cycle 7 day 1. The samples were taken from a phase I, first-in-human, multicenter, open-label dose-escalation trial of ivuxolimab. Adults with locally advanced or metastatic melanoma, renal cell, hepatocellular, or head and neck squamous cell carcinoma were enrolled in the trial. Before TCR sequencing, CD4+ T cells and CD8+ T cells from peripheral blood were sorted into separate populations.

The sequence is built from TRBV28 and TRBJ2-1, and TRBD1 aligns with 7 junction nucleotides. The TCR was taken from an adult with an advanced solid tumor such as melanoma, head and neck, liver or kidney cancer. The sequencing used CD4+ or CD8+ T cells sorted from blood, collected in a trial of the OX40 agonist ivuxolimab. DNA sequence: TGTGCCAGCAGTACAGGGGTTGAGCAGTTCTTC. This encodes CASSTGVEQFF.